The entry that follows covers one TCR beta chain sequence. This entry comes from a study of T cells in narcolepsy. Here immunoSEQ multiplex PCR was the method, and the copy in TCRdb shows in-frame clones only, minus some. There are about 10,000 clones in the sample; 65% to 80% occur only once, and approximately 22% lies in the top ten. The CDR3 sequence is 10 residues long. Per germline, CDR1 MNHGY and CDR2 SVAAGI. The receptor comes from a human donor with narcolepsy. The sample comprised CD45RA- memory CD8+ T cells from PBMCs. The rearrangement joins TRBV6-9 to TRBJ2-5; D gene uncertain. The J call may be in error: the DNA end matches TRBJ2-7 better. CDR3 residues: CASASYEQYF. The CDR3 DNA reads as TGTGCATCCGCATCCTACGAGCAGTACTTC.